This TCR beta chain emerged from a study of T cell responses to AZD1222 COVID-19 vaccine. The study, taken as a whole, reports: Vaccine-associated CD4 TCRs spanned spike, dominant at 160-218 and 743-854. In the spike-specific TCR repertoire, nearly half reportedly target unmutated variant regions. Once two AZD1222 doses were given, Spike-specific TCR breadth and depth went up. The donor group comprised mostly white British people and more females; the analysis possibly underestimated clonal diversity.

Trimming pared 3 bases from V and 0 bases from J, leaving 17 bases between. This CDR3 contains 17 residues. CDR1 is PRHDT, CDR2 FYEKMQ, per germline (reference sequence). About this clone: Its target is not known.

Clones were sequenced by immunoSEQ multiplex PCR, and TCRdb holds only the in-frame ones, with some missing. Of 100,000 or so clones listed, 70% to 90% are singletons. This rearrangement joins TRBV13 to TRBJ1-1; perhaps TRBD1 as D (6 bases). The source of this sequence is an adult in good health. The input for sequencing was peripheral blood, taken on day 0 of AZD1222 vaccination. The CDR3 region is CASSFSRGRGLNTEAFF. For the CDR3, the DNA is TGTGCCAGCAGCTTCAGCAGGGGACGAGGACTGAACACTGAAGCTTTCTTT.